The TCR beta chain described here comes from a study of OX40 agonist ivuxolimab in advanced cancers. Regarding the research as a whole: Ivuxolimab was an agonistic, fully human IgG2 monoclonal antibody directed against OX40 (CD134), a costimulatory receptor. Intravenous ivuxolimab was administered to patients every 2 weeks at six dose levels: 0.01, 0.1, 0.3, 1.5, 3 and 10 mg/kg. Of the approximately 50 dose-escalation patients, hepatocellular carcinoma was present in 19, melanoma in approximately 15, renal cell carcinoma in 9 and head and neck cancer in 9. A male proportion of nearly 85% and a mean age of about 60 years, ranging from about 20 to 85, were recorded for the dose-escalation cohort. Patients were allowed to have had prior anti-PD-1, anti-PD-L1 or anti-CTLA-4 therapy, and approximately 40% of the dose-escalation patients had previously received checkpoint inhibitors. Partial responses occurred in three dose-escalation patients, of whom one had hepatocellular carcinoma and two had cutaneous melanoma. Peripheral TCRbeta sequencing was intended to test whether TCR sequence diversity was altered and clonal T-cell expansion was caused by ivuxolimab. The paper reports the monotherapy dose-escalation portion (N of about 54 patients) of the phase I ivuxolimab trial. Paper-wide results and their limitations: At doses of 0.1 to 3.0 mg/kg, clonal expansion of both CD4+ and CD8+ blood T cells was observed from baseline to week 6. Low levels of normalized T-cell clonal expansion were also seen in some patients who did not respond. Antigen specificity was not determined for the clonally expanded peripheral T cells. On average, CD8+ T cells showed more expanded clones than CD4+ T cells after ivuxolimab. Partial responders in the 0.1-3.0 mg/kg groups had among the lowest normalized peripheral clonal expansion, especially among CD8+ T cells.

Genomic DNA was isolated from the sorted cells so that the TCRbeta CDR3 region could be sequenced. TCRbeta CDR3 regions were sequenced using the immunoSEQ Assay. TCRdb took this table from immuneACCESS and kept in-frame rearrangements with V and J called. Such tables lack part of the clones; where checked against another copy, unresolved V genes explain under half of the gap, and the rest is unexplained. The sample profile shows roughly 75,000 clones; about 93% of them were found once. Around 6% of the sample rests with the top ten. The CDR3 has 16 amino acids, counting the end cysteine and phenylalanine. CDR3 DNA is the only sequence kept; it has 48 bases, read in frame from the first base. As encoded in the germline V gene, CDR1 is SQVTM while CDR2 is ANQGSEA. V loses 6 bases at its end and J loses 6 bases; junction bases beyond the gene matches: 14. The trial excluded patients who had a history of autoimmune disease or who were on systemic immunosuppression. Peripheral blood for TCR sequencing was drawn from every dose cohort at baseline, at cycle 4 day 1 and at cycle 7 day 1. The samples were taken from a phase I, first-in-human, multicenter, open-label dose-escalation trial of ivuxolimab. Adults with locally advanced or metastatic melanoma, renal cell carcinoma, hepatocellular carcinoma or head and neck squamous cell carcinoma were enrolled in the trial. Before TCR sequencing, CD4+ T cells and CD8+ T cells were sorted from peripheral blood as separate populations.

As for this clone: Its binding antigen is unknown. One base away there is no much larger clone; base qualities are not given.

Sample: CD4+ or CD8+ T cells sorted from blood, taken in a trial of the OX40 agonist ivuxolimab. The receptor chain draws on TRBV29-1 and TRBJ2-2; the junction holds 9 bases that match TRBD1. This receptor was obtained from an adult with an advanced solid tumor such as melanoma, head and neck, liver or kidney cancer. Read as DNA, the sequence is TGCAGCGTCCCCTTCCCCGGGACAGGGAAAGCCGGGGAGCTGTTTTTT. This is translated as CSVPFPGTGKAGELFF.